This T cell receptor (beta chain) comes out of a study of naive and memory T cell subsets. CDR3 length equals 14 residues. Trimming left V 3 bases short and J 2 bases short, with 11 bases between. Per germline, CDR1 MNHNY and CDR2 SVGAGI (reference sequence). A few counts support this clonotype. An equimolar mix of two oligonucleotides served as the beta constant-region primer for TRBC1 and TRBC2. The ligated cDNA underwent four PCR rounds using SP2 and nested alpha and beta constant-region primers. TCRdb processed the UMI-ligation and nested PCR reads anew with MiXCR; each CDR3 protein has one entry. Of 15,000 or so distinct CDR3 sequences listed, approximately 9% are singletons. Separate alpha and beta amplification began at the second PCR step.

The V call is TRBV6-6, the J call TRBJ2-7; perhaps TRBD2 as D (5 bases). This TCR was recovered from a human donor in good health. Sequenced input: central memory CD8+ T cells from blood. The CDR3 DNA is TGTGCCAGCAGTTATACGGGGTCAACCTACGAGCAGTACTTC. It yields the protein CASSYTGSTYEQYF.